The T cell receptor (beta chain) under discussion was sequenced for a study (dated by TCRdb to 2015 to 2017). In the study overall: Whether tumor-infiltrating Tregs in breast cancer are recruited from blood Tregs or converted in situ from other CD4+ T cell subsets was tested.

This clonotype was counted ten times or more. No cognate antigen has been identified for it. Base qualities are missing; no much larger clone stands one base away. Trimming takes 5 bases off V and 3 bases off J; junction bases not matched to a gene: 0. The CDR3 runs 13 residues from the cysteine to the phenylalanine. This entry keeps only the CDR3 DNA: 39 bases, framed from base 1. Taken from the germline V gene, the CDR1 and CDR2 loops are SGHTA and FQGNSA. Summary of the overall study and its limitations: Rather than covering whole repertoires, validation in the larger cohort was restricted to a single TCR beta V-J rearrangement. The TCR alpha and beta sequences of tumor-infiltrating Tregs showed the greatest overlap with tumor naive CD4+ T cells, followed by blood naive CD4+ T cells. Tumor memory CD4+ T cell TCR gene usage was found to cluster with blood and lymph node memory CD4+ cells and with lymph node naive CD4+ cells.

Memory CD4+ T cells were isolated as CD4+CD45RO+CD25- cells. Tregs, naive and memory CD4+ T cells from tumor, blood and ipsilateral draining lymph nodes of a handful of breast cancer patients underwent full-length TCR alpha and beta sequencing. Tumor tissue and lymph nodes from ipsilateral axillary dissection were perfused with PBS, minced and digested with collagenase I and hyaluronidase. A purity exceeding 90% was confirmed by FACS for the sorted cell populations. Full-length TCR variable regions were amplified by 5' RACE PCR with constant-region reverse primers, and semi-nested PCR with Nested Universal Primer A was subsequently performed. Using the ReliaPrep RNA Cell Miniprep System, total RNA was extracted, and the SMARTer RACE 5'/3' Kit was then used to reverse transcribe the RNA into 5'RACE-ready cDNA. An Illumina MiSeq was used to sequence the full-length TCR alpha and beta libraries, which had been barcoded with multiplex adaptors. The original pipeline was this. For each of nine subset-tissue groups, sequencing data from the five patients were pooled, and the groups were compared by unsupervised clustering of TCR gene usage. The Morisita-Horn index was used to calculate repertoire similarity, with shared sequences weighted by how much each contributed to each repertoire. TCRdb's own reprocessing of the public reads used fastp at Q25 and MiXCR and kept productive beta chains. Duplicate CDR3 protein sequences are folded into a single record with the most common DNA and genes. The V and J calls reflect TCRdb's pipeline rather than the authors' work. The sample records some 8,200 distinct CDR3 sequences, 35% to 45% of which are singletons. The ten largest clonotypes hold around 7% of the sample.

In this chain, TRBV7-2 is recombined with TRBJ2-1; 8 middle bases align to TRBD1. The clonotype originates from a female donor with breast cancer. What was sequenced was tumor-infiltrating memory CD4+ T cells sorted from the breast tumor. The meaning of the sample's cell subset or site label: memory CD4+ T cells, CD4+CD45RO+CD25-. The CDR3 protein: CASSGQGYNEQFF. The DNA is as follows: TGTGCCAGCAGCGGACAGGGCTACAATGAGCAGTTCTTC. The CDR3, completed at both ends by the reference TRBV7-2 and TRBJ2-1 genes, gives the full variable domain GAGVSQSPSNKVTEKGKDVELRCDPISGHTALYWYRQSLGQGLEFLIYFQGNSAPDKSGLPSDRFSAERTGGSVSTLTIQRTQQEDSAVYLCASSGQGYNEQFFGPGTRLTVL.